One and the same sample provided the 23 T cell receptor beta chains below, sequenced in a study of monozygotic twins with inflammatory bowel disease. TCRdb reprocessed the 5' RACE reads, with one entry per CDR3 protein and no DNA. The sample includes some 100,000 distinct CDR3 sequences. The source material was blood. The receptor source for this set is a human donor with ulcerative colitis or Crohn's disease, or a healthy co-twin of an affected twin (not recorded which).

Here the CDR3 reads CASGQSREKLFF. The rearrangement joins TRBV12-3 or TRBV12-4 to TRBJ1-4. CDR3 length: 12 amino acids.

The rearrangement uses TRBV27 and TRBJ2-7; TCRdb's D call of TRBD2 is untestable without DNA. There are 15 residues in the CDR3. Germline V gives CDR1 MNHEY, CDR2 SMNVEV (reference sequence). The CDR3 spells CASSFSGRAGYEQYF.

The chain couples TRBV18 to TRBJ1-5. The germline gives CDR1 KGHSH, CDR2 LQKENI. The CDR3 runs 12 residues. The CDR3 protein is CASSKGIRPQHF.

CDR3 sequence reads: CASSLESYTEAFF. The rearrangement links TRBV5-1 to TRBJ1-1. The length of the CDR3 is 13 residues. Germline lookup yields CDR1 SGHRS and CDR2 YFSETQ.

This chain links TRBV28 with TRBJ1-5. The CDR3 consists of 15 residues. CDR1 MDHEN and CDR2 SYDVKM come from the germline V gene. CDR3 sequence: CASRALGGSNQPQHF.

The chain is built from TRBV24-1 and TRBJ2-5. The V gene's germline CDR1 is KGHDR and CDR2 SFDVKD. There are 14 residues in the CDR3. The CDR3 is CATRGSTTGGTQYF.

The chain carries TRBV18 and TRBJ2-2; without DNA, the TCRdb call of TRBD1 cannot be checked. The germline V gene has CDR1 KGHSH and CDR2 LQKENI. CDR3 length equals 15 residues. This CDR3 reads CASSGGRLNTGELFF.

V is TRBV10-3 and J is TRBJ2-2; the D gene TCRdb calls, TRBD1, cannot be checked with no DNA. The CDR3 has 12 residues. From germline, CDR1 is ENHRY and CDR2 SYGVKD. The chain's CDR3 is CAAQTGLGELFF.

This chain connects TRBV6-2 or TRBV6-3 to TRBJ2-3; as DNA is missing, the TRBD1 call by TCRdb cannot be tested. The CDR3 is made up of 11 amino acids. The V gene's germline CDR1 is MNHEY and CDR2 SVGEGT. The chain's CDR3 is CASAWGDTQYF.

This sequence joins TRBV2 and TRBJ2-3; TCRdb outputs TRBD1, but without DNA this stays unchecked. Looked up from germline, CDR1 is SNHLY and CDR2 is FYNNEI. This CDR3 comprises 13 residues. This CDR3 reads CASSDRGPDTQYF.

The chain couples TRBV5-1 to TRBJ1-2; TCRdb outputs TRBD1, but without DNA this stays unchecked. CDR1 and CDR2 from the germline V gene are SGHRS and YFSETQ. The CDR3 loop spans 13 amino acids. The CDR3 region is CASSPTGGGGYTF.

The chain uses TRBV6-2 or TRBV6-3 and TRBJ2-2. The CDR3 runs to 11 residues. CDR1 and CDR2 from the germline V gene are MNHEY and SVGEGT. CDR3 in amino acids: CASRGIGELFF.

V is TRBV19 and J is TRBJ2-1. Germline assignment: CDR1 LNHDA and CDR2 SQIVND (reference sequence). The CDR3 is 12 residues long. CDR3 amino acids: CASSMLEDEQFF.

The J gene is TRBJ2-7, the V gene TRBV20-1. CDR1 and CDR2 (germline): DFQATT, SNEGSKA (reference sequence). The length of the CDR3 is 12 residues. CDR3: CSARSQTYEQYF.

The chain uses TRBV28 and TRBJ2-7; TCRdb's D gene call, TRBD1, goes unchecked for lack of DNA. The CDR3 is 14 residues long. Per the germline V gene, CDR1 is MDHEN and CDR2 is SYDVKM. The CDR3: CASSLPGAVGEQYF. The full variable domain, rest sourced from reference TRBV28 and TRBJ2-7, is DVKVTQSSRYLVKRTGEKVFLECVQDMDHENMFWYRQDPGLGLRLIYFSYDVKMKEKGDIPEGYSVSREKKERFSLILESASTNQTSMYLCASSLPGAVGEQYFGPGTRLTVT.

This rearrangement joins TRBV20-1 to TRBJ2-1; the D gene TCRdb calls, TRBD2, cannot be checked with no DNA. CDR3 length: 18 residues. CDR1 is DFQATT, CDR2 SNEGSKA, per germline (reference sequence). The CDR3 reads CSAYQFQAGAGSYNEQFF.

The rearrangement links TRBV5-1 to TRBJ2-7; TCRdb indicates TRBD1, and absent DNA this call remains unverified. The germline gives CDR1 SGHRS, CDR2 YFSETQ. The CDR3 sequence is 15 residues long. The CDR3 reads CASSPGSGAGYEQYF.

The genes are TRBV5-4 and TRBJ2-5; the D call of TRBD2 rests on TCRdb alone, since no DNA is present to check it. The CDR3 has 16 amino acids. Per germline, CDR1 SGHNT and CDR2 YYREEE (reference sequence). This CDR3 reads CASSLDGEGIQETQYF.

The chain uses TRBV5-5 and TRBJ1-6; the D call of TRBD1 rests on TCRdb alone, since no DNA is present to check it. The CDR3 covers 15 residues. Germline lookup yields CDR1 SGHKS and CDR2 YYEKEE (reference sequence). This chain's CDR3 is CASSLGTGINSPLHF.

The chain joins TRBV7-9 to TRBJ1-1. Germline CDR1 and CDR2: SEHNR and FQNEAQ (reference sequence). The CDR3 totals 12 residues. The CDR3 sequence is CASSLEGFEAFF.

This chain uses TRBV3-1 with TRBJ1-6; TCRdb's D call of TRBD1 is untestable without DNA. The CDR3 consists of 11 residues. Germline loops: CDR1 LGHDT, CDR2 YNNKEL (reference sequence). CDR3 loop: CASTAGPPLHF.

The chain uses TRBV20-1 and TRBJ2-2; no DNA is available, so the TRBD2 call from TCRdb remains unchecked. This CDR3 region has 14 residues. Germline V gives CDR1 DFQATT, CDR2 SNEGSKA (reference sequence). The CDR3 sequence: CSAPGLTNTGELFF.

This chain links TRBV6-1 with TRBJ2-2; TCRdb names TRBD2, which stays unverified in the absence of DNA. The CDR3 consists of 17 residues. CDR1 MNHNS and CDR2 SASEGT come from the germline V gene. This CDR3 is CASYAMLAGVDTGELFF.